The 26 T cell receptor beta chains presented below share a single source sample, sequenced in a study of CD8 T cells in ankylosing spondylitis. TCRdb recomputed calls from the 5' RACE reads with MiXCR, one row per CDR3 protein. Seen here are about 240,000 distinct CDR3 sequences, approximately 9% observed once, and the top ten hold under 7.5%. Sequencing used blood, either unsorted or a sorted T cell fraction (not recorded which). The source of these receptors is a male donor with ankylosing spondylitis or in good health (not recorded which).

This clonotype was recorded many times. The genes are TRBV20-1 and TRBJ2-3, with TRBD2 matching 14 bases. CDR3 size: 17 residues. Germline loops: CDR1 DFQATT, CDR2 SNEGSKA (reference sequence). J lost 2 bases, V lost 0 bases, and 4 bases had no gene match. CDR3 DNA sequence: TGCAGTGCTAGAGAAAAGGGACTAGCGGGAGACACAGATACGCAGTATTTT. Encoded protein: CSAREKGLAGDTDTQYF.

This clonotype was detected ten times or more. The V and J genes are TRBV7-9 and TRBJ1-1; possible D gene TRBD1, 5 bases. Deletions cut 2 bases from V and 7 bases from J, with 8 bases between. Germline values: CDR1 SEHNR, CDR2 FQNEAQ (reference sequence). CDR3 length: 12 amino acids. The CDR3 coding sequence is TGTGCCAGCAGCTTAAAGGGGAATGAAGCTTTCTTT. Its translation is CASSLKGNEAFF. The full variable domain, completed using reference TRBV7-9 and TRBJ1-1, is DTGVSQNPRHKITKRGQNVTFRCDPISEHNRLYWYRQTLGQGPEFLTYFQNEAQLEKSRLLSDRFSAERPKGSFSTLEIQRTEQGDSAMYLCASSLKGNEAFFGQGTRLTVV.

This clonotype was observed many times. The chain couples TRBV6-1 to TRBJ2-7; 11 positions match TRBD1. The CDR3 runs 16 residues. Trimming at V came to 3 bases and at J to 0 bases, leaving 4 bases not matched to a gene. Germline-derived CDR1 and CDR2 are MNHNS and SASEGT. The CDR3 loop reads CASSERGQGGSYEQYF. The CDR3 DNA reads as TGTGCCAGCAGTGAGCGGGGACAGGGGGGCTCCTACGAGCAGTACTTC.

At least ten counts were recorded for this clonotype. This chain joins TRBV30 and TRBJ2-1; 8 bases line up with TRBD1. The CDR3 extends over 15 amino acids. Germline V gives CDR1 GTSNPN, CDR2 SVGIG (reference sequence). V dropped 4 bases and J dropped 5; count of bases not matched to a gene: 10. CDR3 DNA: TGTGCCTGGACCAGGACAGGGCGGATCAACAATGAGCAGTTCTTC. Translated: CAWTRTGRINNEQFF.

At least ten counts were recorded for this clonotype. The chain carries TRBV6-2 or TRBV6-3 and TRBJ1-5; maybe TRBD1 (5 bases). Germline loops: CDR1 MNHEY, CDR2 SVGEGT. With 4 bases removed from V and 9 bases from J, the gap between germline ends came to 10 bases. The CDR3 length is 12 residues. The CDR3 DNA is TGTGCCAGCAGTTCAGGGTATGGGCCCCAGCATTTT. Translated, it gives CASSSGYGPQHF.

This clonotype was seen a handful of times. The chain joins TRBV5-1 to TRBJ2-7; unclear D gene. The CDR3 extends over 14 amino acids. The germline V gene has CDR1 SGHRS and CDR2 YFSETQ. The V and J ends lost 3 bases and 0 bases respectively, with 10 bases between them. CDR3 nucleotides: TGCGCCAGCAGCTCCCTTTATAGCTCCTACGAGCAGTACTTC. Translation gives CASSSLYSSYEQYF.

This clonotype came up many times. This chain uses TRBV6-2 or TRBV6-3 with TRBJ1-5; the D gene is possibly TRBD1 (5 bases). CDR3 length: 16 amino acids. The V gene lost 6 bases and the J gene lost 2 bases, with 17 bases spanning the gap. The germline V gene has CDR1 MNHEY and CDR2 SVGEGT. CDR3: CASSSPGGAGNQPQHF. The CDR3 region has the DNA TGTGCCAGCAGCTCCCCGGGGGGTGCTGGCAATCAGCCCCAGCATTTT.

This clonotype was seen at least ten times. V and J are TRBV12-3 or TRBV12-4 and TRBJ2-3; D gene unclear. The V gene lost 6 bases and the J gene lost 3 bases, with 19 bases spanning the gap. The CDR3 runs 16 residues. In DNA form, the CDR3 reads TGTGCCAGCAGACCCTCCAGGAAGGATGGGACAGATACGCAGTATTTT. This sequence encodes CASRPSRKDGTDTQYF.

This chain uses TRBV4-2 with TRBJ1-1; TRBD1 agrees at 7 bases. Trimming cost V 2 bases and J 3 bases; bases outside gene matches: 6. Germline V gene sequence: CDR1 LGHNA, CDR2 YNFKEQ. The CDR3 has 15 amino acids. CDR3 nucleotides: TGTGCCAGCAGCCAAACGCAGGGGGTGTACACTGAAGCTTTCTTT. It yields the protein CASSQTQGVYTEAFF.

This clonotype has a count of ten or more. The chain links TRBV20-1 to TRBJ2-3; D call uncertain. This CDR3 is built from 12 residues. V dropped 1 base and J dropped 6 bases, with 8 bases sitting between them. CDR1 DFQATT and CDR2 SNEGSKA come from the germline V gene (reference sequence). The CDR3 DNA reads as TGCAGTGCTAGAGCCAGACCCGATACGCAGTATTTT. It encodes CSARARPDTQYF.

This clonotype has a count of ten or more. The rearrangement joins TRBV7-9 to TRBJ1-4; TRBD1 is a possible D gene (5 bases). Germline V lookup: CDR1 SEHNR, CDR2 FQNEAQ (reference sequence). Deletions cut 5 bases from V and 8 bases from J, with 21 bases between. CDR3 length: 16 amino acids. The CDR3 DNA sequence: TGTGCCAGCAGCAAAAACACCGGGACCGTGGGGGAAAAACTGTTTTTT. This sequence encodes CASSKNTGTVGEKLFF.

This clonotype was seen at least ten times. The chain is built from TRBV5-1 and TRBJ1-5; D perhaps matches TRBD1 (6 bases). Trimming removed 1 base from V and 7 bases from J, with 15 bases in between. The CDR3 consists of 15 residues. The germline gives CDR1 SGHRS, CDR2 YFSETQ. This CDR3 is CASSLLPGVGQPQHF. The CDR3 DNA sequence: TGCGCCAGCAGCTTGTTACCAGGGGTGGGACAGCCCCAGCATTTT.

This clonotype was observed many times. The V gene is TRBV7-2, the J gene TRBJ2-7; no clear D gene. This CDR3 has 15 residues. Between the trimmed V and J ends, which lost 0 bases and 3 bases, there was a span of 12 bases. Germline lookup yields CDR1 SGHTA and CDR2 FQGNSA. In nucleotides, the CDR3 is TGTGCCAGCAGCTTAGCCGCCGGGTATGGCTACGAGCAGTACTTC. This gives the protein CASSLAAGYGYEQYF.

Only a few counts were recorded for this clonotype. The chain recombines TRBV6-5 with TRBJ2-2; 10 nucleotides agree with TRBD1. This CDR3 has 16 amino acids. CDR1 MNHEY and CDR2 SVGAGI come from the germline V gene. The V gene end was trimmed by 5 bases and the J gene end by 3 bases; junction bases not matched to a gene: 6. Written as DNA, the CDR3 is TGTGCCAGCAGTATACCCGGGACAGGGGACACCGGGGAGCTGTTTTTT. Translated, it gives CASSIPGTGDTGELFF.

This clonotype was detected ten times or more. The rearrangement links TRBV20-1 to TRBJ1-1; TRBD1 is a possible D gene (6 bases). Trimming removed 4 bases from V and 3 bases from J, with 15 bases in between. The germline gives CDR1 DFQATT, CDR2 SNEGSKA (reference sequence). The CDR3 runs to 14 residues. The CDR3 loop reads CSATAGAADTEAFF. For the CDR3, the DNA is TGCAGTGCTACGGCAGGGGCCGCCGACACTGAAGCTTTCTTT.

This clonotype appeared many times. This chain connects TRBV6-4 to TRBJ2-1; 8 bases agree with TRBD2. The germline gives CDR1 MRHNA, CDR2 SNTAGT. The V gene end was trimmed by 4 bases and the J gene end by 9 bases; junction bases not matched to a gene: 11. CDR3 length: 15 residues. As DNA, the CDR3 is TGTGCCAGCAGTGGACGGGCAGCCGGACTAGCTGAGCAGTTCTTC. Translated: CASSGRAAGLAEQFF.

V and J are TRBV4-3 and TRBJ2-2, with 7 positions matching TRBD2. This CDR3 contains 16 residues. The junction had 10 bases not matched to a gene; V was cut back by 0 bases and J by 9 bases. Germline V CDR1 and CDR2: LGHNA, YSLEER. For the CDR3, the DNA is TGCGCCAGCAGCCAAGATCGCCTAGCGGCTCACCGGGAGCTGTTTTTT. Residues: CASSQDRLAAHRELFF.

The chain employs TRBV6-4 and TRBJ1-4; D gene uncertain. The CDR3 extends over 15 amino acids. Germline CDR1 is MRHNA and CDR2 is SNTAGT. Trimming removed 6 bases at V and 0 bases at J, with 11 bases between. The CDR3 nucleotides read TGTGCCAGCAGGAGGACGGTAGCAACTAATGAAAAACTGTTTTTT. It encodes CASRRTVATNEKLFF.

This clonotype was recorded many times. The genes are TRBV7-8 and TRBJ1-5; TRBD1 matches 7 bases. Trimming removed 5 bases from V and 4 bases from J; junction bases left unmatched: 5. CDR3 length: 14 residues. CDR1 and CDR2 from the germline V gene are SGHVS and FQNEAQ. The DNA of the CDR3 is TGTGCCAGCAGCCCCGGGACAGCTAATCAGCCCCAGCATTTT. Its translation: CASSPGTANQPQHF.

V gene TRBV19 combines with J gene TRBJ2-1; a possible D gene is TRBD2 (6 bases). This CDR3 has 12 residues. V lost 4 bases to trimming and J lost 7 bases, with 8 bases between them. From germline, CDR1 is LNHDA and CDR2 SQIVND (reference sequence). This CDR3 reads CASSTGDNEQFF. Here the CDR3 DNA reads TGTGCCAGTAGTACGGGAGATAATGAGCAGTTCTTC.

Many counts were recorded for this clonotype. J is TRBJ2-1 and V is TRBV9, with 7 bases aligning to TRBD1. The CDR3 is 15 amino acids. Looked up from germline, CDR1 is SGDLS and CDR2 is YYNGEE. V lost 4 bases and J lost 7; bases outside the gene matches: 11. The CDR3 spells CASSHGDSHMNEQFF. For the CDR3, the DNA is TGTGCCAGCAGCCACGGGGACAGCCATATGAATGAGCAGTTCTTC.

This clonotype showed up many times. The chain recombines TRBV20-1 with TRBJ1-5; TRBD1 is a possible D gene (6 bases). The length of the CDR3 is 15 residues. CDR1 is DFQATT and CDR2 is SNEGSKA in the germline V gene (reference sequence). V lost 1 base to trimming and J lost 1 base, with 11 bases between them. The DNA of the CDR3 is TGCAGTGCTAGAGTCGGACAGTTCAGCAATCAGCCCCAGCATTTT. This codes for CSARVGQFSNQPQHF.

This clonotype showed up just a few times. V gene TRBV18 combines with J gene TRBJ1-5; D not resolved. V lost 4 bases, J lost 7 bases, and 17 bases lay in between. This CDR3 is 15 amino acids long. Germline V gene lookup returns CDR1 KGHSH and CDR2 LQKENI. CDR3 coding DNA: TGTGCCAGCTCACGCTCCGCGGACCCCGGGCAGCCCCAGCATTTT. Encoded protein: CASSRSADPGQPQHF.

At least ten counts were recorded for this clonotype. This chain connects TRBV7-2 to TRBJ2-7; no clear D gene. CDR1 and CDR2 from the germline V gene are SGHTA and FQGNSA. Trimming took 1 base from V and 2 from J, leaving 15 bases between them. CDR3 length equals 16 residues. CDR3 sequence reads: CASSLGALGNTYEQYF. CDR3 DNA sequence: TGTGCCAGCAGCTTAGGAGCGCTTGGTAACACCTACGAGCAGTACTTC.

This clonotype was counted ten times or more. The V call is TRBV11-2, the J call TRBJ2-5; 7 bases fit TRBD2. The CDR3 covers 16 residues. In germline, CDR1 is SGHAT, CDR2 FQNNGV. With 1 base clipped from V and 5 bases from J, the junction kept 10 bases outside the gene matches. The CDR3 nucleotides read TGTGCCAGCAGCTTAGTGGGAATGGGAGGGAAGGAGACCCAGTACTTC. Protein product: CASSLVGMGGKETQYF.

This clonotype was counted between two and nine times. The V call is TRBV30, the J call TRBJ2-7; 7 bases map to TRBD1. The CDR3 is 13 residues long. In germline, CDR1 is GTSNPN, CDR2 SVGIG (reference sequence). The trim removed 4 bases at V and 2 bases at J, leaving 5 bases unmatched. The CDR3 coding sequence is TGTGCCTGGACGACAGGGCCGACCTACGAGCAGTACTTC. Translation gives CAWTTGPTYEQYF.